These T cell receptor beta chains were read from a single sample in a study of read filtering for tumor transcriptome and immune sequencing. TCRdb reanalysed the reads using MiXCR and keeps one entry per CDR3 protein. This repertoire shows more than 55,000 distinct CDR3 sequences, 20% to 25% found once; its top ten account for approximately 18%. The sample consisted of a population of CD138-negative cells sorted from bone marrow. All receptors come from a donor older than 35 with multiple myeloma. Both conserved end residues are part of each CDR3. A D gene is named only where the DNA matches it firmly. Clone size is stated in some rows and not others, as once, few, many or a class when expanded.

d_call	v_call	clone_size	j_call	cdr3_length	cdr3_aa	cdr3_nt
-	TRBV20-1	-	TRBJ2-5	13	CSVSGTPQETQYF	TGCAGTGTTTCCGGGACTCCCCAAGAGACCCAGTACTTC
TRBD2	TRBV20-1	many	TRBJ2-1	16	CSARDYRLAAGNEQFF	TGCAGTGCTAGAGATTACCGGCTAGCGGCGGGAAATGAGCAGTTCTTC
-	TRBV5-4	-	TRBJ1-1	15	CASSLFSGMTPEAFF	TGTGCCAGCAGCTTGTTTTCAGGGATGACCCCTGAAGCTTTCTTT
-	TRBV12-3/TRBV12-4	many	TRBJ1-4	17	CASSLAPGPGYNEKLLF	TGTGCCAGCAGTTTAGCGCCAGGTCCAGGGTACAATGAAAAACTGCTTTTT
-	TRBV12-3/TRBV12-4	many	TRBJ2-2	17	CASSFTGWGANTGELFF	TGTGCCAGCAGTTTTACCGGTTGGGGGGCTAACACCGGGGAGCTGTTTTTT
-	TRBV28	few	TRBJ1-2	13	CASSRGTRDGYTF	TGTGCCAGCAGTCGCGGGACTAGAGATGGCTACACCTTC
-	TRBV18	many	TRBJ2-2	13	CASYGLYTGELFF	TGTGCCAGCTACGGCCTATACACCGGGGAGCTGTTTTTT
-	TRBV6-5	many	TRBJ2-3	13	CASSLTSTDTQYF	TGTGCCAGCAGTTTAACGAGCACAGATACGCAGTATTTT
TRBD2	TRBV19	-	TRBJ2-3	16	CASSMGRGSITDTQYF	TGTGCCAGTAGTATGGGGCGCGGGAGTATCACAGATACGCAGTATTTT
-	TRBV24-1	many	TRBJ2-1	15	CATSDGTVNYNEQFF	TGTGCCACCAGTGACGGGACCGTCAACTACAATGAGCAGTTCTTC
TRBD1	TRBV11-2	-	TRBJ2-4	15	CASSPHAGQGNIQYF	TGTGCCAGCAGCCCACACGCTGGACAGGGAAACATTCAGTACTTC
-	TRBV20-1	many	TRBJ2-1	13	CSVGRRAYNEQFF	TGCAGTGTTGGTCGCCGCGCCTACAATGAGCAGTTCTTC
TRBD2	TRBV6-1	-	TRBJ2-1	16	CASSDLAGGSYNEQFF	TGTGCCAGCAGTGACCTAGCGGGGGGTTCCTACAATGAGCAGTTCTTC
TRBD2	TRBV10-3	-	TRBJ2-7	16	CAISEIAGGPSREQYF	TGTGCCATCAGTGAGATCGCGGGAGGGCCGTCGAGGGAGCAGTACTTC